This record looks at one TCR beta chain sequence and its context. Its antigen is undetermined. The source of the sample is a study of vaccination effects on CD4 cells after COVID-19. The CDR3 has 14 residues. The V end was cut by 4 bases, the J end by 4 bases, with 12 bases between. CDR1 and CDR2 (germline): MNHEY, SVGAGI. Peptide-pool stimulation followed by sequencing identified expanded antigen-specific CD4+ clonotypes in the ViraFEST assay. Having been cultured for under twelve days, the cells underwent CD4+ T cell isolation. PCR showed that the person got SARS-CoV-2 infection at some point between March and December 2020. The assay was immunoSEQ multiplex PCR, and TCRdb's table has in-frame clones only and misses some. There are under 55,000 clones in the sample; 65% to 70% occur only once, and over 25% lies in the top ten.

The sequenced sample was CD4+ T cells from PBMCs cultured with a peptide pool, obtained before COVID-19 vaccination. This receptor was obtained from a human donor who had a prior SARS-CoV-2 infection. This chain links TRBV6-5 with TRBJ2-3; a weak D match, TRBD2 (6 bases). The CDR3 loop is CASSSPGRSDTQYF. The CDR3 DNA sequence: TGTGCCAGCAGTTCTCCCGGGAGATCAGATACGCAGTATTTT.